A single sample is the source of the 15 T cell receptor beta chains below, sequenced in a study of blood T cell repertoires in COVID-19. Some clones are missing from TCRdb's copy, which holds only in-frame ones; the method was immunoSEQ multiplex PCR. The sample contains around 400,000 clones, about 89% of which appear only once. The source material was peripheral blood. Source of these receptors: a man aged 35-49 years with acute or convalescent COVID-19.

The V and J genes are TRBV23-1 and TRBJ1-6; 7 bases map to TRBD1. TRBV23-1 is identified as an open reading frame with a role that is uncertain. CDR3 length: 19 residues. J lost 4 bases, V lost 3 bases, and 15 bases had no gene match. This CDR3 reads CASSQGMDRRGKYNSPLHF. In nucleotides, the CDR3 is TGCGCCAGCAGTCAGGGAATGGACAGGAGGGGAAAATATAATTCACCCCTCCACTTT.

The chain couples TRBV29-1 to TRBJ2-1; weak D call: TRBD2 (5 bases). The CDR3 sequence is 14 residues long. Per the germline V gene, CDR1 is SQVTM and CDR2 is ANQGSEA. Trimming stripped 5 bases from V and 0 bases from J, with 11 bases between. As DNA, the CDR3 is TGCAGCGTTACGAGCGGTAGCTCCTACAATGAGCAGTTCTTC. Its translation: CSVTSGSSYNEQFF.

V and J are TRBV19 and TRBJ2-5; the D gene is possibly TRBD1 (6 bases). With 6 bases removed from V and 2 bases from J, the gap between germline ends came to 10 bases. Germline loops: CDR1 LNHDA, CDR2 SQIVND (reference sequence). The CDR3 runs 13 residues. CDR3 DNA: TGTGCCAGTAGCACGACAGGTCAAGAGACCCAGTACTTC. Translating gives CASSTTGQETQYF.

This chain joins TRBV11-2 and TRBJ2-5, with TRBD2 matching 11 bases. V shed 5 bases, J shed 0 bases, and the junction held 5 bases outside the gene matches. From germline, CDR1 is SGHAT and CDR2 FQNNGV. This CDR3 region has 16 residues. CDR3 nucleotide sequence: TGTGCCAGCAGCCCCGGACTAGCGGGCAACCAAGAGACCCAGTACTTC. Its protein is CASSPGLAGNQETQYF.

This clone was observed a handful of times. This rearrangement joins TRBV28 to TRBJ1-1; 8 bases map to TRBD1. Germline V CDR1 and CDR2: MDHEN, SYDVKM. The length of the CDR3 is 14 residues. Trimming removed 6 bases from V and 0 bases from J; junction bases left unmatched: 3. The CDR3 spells CASSRDRMNTEAFF. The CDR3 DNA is TGTGCCAGCAGCCGGGACAGGATGAACACTGAAGCTTTCTTT. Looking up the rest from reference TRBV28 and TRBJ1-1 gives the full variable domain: DVKVTQSSRYLVKRTGEKVFLECVQDMDHENMFWYRQDPGLGLRLIYFSYDVKMKEKGDIPEGYSVSREKKERFSLILESASTNQTSMYLCASSRDRMNTEAFFGQGTRLTVV.

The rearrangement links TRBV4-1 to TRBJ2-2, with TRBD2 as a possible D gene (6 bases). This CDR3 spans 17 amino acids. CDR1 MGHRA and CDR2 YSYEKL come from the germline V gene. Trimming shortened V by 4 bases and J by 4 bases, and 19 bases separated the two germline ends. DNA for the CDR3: TGCGCCAGCAGCCGAGGGCTAGCGCGAACCCCCACCGGGGAGCTGTTTTTT. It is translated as CASSRGLARTPTGELFF.

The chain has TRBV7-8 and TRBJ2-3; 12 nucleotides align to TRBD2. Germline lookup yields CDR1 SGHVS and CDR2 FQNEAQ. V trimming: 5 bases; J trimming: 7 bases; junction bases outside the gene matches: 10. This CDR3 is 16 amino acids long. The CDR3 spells CASSHKRLAGENTQYF. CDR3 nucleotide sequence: TGTGCCAGCAGCCACAAGAGACTAGCGGGAGAGAATACGCAGTATTTT.

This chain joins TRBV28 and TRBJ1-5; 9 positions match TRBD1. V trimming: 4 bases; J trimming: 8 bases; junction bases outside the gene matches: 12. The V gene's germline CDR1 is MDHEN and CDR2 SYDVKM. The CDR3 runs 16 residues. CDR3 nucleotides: TGTGCCAGCAGTTCGCGCGGGACAGGGTCTGTAAAGCCCCAGCATTTT. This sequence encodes CASSSRGTGSVKPQHF.

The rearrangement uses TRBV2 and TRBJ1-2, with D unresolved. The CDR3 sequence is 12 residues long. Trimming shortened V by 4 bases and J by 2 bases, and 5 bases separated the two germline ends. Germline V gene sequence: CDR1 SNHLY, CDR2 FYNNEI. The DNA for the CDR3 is TGTGCCAGCAGTGCCCAAAACTATGGCTACACCTTC. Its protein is CASSAQNYGYTF.

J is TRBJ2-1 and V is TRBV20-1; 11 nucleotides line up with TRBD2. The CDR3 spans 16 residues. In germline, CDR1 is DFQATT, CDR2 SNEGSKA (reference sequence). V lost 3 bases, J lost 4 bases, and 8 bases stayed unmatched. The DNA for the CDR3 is TGCAGTGCTAGTCTAGCGGGAGGTCGAGTTTACAATGAGCAGTTCTTC. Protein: CSASLAGGRVYNEQFF.

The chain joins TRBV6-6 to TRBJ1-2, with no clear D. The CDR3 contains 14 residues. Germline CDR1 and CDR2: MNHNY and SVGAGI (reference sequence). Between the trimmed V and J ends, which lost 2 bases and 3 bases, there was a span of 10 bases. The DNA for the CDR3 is TGTGCCAGCAGTTACCAGGATTCCCACTATGGCTACACCTTC. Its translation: CASSYQDSHYGYTF.

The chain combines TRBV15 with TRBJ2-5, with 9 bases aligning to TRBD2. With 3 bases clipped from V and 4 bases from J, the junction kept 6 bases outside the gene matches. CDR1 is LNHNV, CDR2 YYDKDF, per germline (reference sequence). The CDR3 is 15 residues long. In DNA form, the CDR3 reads TGTGCCACCAGCAGGAGGACTAGCGTAGGAGAGACCCAGTACTTC. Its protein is CATSRRTSVGETQYF. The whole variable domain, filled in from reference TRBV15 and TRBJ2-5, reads DAMVIQNPRYQVTQFGKPVTLSCSQTLNHNVMYWYQQKSSQAPKLLFHYYDKDFNNEADTPDNFQSRRPNTSFCFLDIRSPGLGDTAMYLCATSRRTSVGETQYFGPGTRLLVL.

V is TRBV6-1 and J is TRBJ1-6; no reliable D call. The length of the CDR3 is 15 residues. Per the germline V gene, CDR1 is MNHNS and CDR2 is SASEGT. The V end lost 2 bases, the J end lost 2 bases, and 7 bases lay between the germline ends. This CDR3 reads CASSEQQAYNSPLHF. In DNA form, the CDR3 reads TGTGCCAGCAGTGAACAGCAGGCCTATAATTCACCCCTCCACTTT.

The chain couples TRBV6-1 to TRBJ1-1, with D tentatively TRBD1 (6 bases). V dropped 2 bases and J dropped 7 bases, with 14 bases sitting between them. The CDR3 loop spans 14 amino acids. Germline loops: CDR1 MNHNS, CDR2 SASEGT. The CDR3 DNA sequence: TGTGCCAGCAGTGAATCCAGGGGACTACTTGAAGCTTTCTTT. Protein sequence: CASSESRGLLEAFF.

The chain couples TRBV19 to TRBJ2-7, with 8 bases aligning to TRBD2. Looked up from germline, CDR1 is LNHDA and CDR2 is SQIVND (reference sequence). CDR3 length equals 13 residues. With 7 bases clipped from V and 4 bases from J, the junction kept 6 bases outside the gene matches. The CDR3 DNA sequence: TGTGCCAGTACGGAGCGGGAGTGGTACGAGCAGTACTTC. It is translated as CASTEREWYEQYF.